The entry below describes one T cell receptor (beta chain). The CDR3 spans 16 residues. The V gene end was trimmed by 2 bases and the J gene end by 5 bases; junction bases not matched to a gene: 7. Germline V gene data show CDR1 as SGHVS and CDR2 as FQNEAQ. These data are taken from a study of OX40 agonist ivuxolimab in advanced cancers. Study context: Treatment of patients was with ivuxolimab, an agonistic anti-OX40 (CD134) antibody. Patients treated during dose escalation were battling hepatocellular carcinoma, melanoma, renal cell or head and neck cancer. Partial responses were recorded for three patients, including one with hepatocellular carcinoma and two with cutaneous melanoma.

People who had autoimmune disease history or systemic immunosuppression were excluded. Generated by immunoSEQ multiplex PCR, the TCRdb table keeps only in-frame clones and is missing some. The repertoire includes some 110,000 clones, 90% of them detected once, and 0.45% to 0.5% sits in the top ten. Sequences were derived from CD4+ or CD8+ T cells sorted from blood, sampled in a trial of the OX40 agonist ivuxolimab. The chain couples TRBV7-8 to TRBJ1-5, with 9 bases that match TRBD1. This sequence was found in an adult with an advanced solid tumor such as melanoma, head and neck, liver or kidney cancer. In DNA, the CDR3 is TGTGCCAGCAGCTTAACTAGGACAGGGGTTTATCAGCCCCAGCATTTT. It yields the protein CASSLTRTGVYQPQHF.